The clone carrying this T cell receptor (beta chain) appeared a few times. What it binds is unknown. The CDR3 is 13 amino acids. From germline, CDR1 is SGHVS and CDR2 FQNEAQ. Trimming pared 7 bases from V and 3 bases from J, leaving 12 bases between. TCRdb reanalysed the RT-PCR reads using MiXCR and keeps one entry per CDR3 protein. Of more than 30,000 distinct CDR3 sequences listed, 60% were seen once; the top ten hold more than 3.5%. This record belongs to a study of yellow fever vaccine responses in identical twins. Study-wide results and caveats: On the reported evidence, twins' vaccine T cell responses seemed partly convergent and partly personalized.

The TCR comes from a woman younger than 30 who received the yellow fever vaccine. The material sequenced was T cells from blood (PBMCs), unsorted or a sorted subset (not recorded which), taken before or after yellow fever vaccination (not recorded which). The chain carries TRBV7-8 and TRBJ1-1; D is unclear. The CDR3 protein is CASTYGGDTEAFF. The CDR3 DNA follows: TGTGCCAGCACCTACGGTGGGGACACTGAAGCTTTCTTT.